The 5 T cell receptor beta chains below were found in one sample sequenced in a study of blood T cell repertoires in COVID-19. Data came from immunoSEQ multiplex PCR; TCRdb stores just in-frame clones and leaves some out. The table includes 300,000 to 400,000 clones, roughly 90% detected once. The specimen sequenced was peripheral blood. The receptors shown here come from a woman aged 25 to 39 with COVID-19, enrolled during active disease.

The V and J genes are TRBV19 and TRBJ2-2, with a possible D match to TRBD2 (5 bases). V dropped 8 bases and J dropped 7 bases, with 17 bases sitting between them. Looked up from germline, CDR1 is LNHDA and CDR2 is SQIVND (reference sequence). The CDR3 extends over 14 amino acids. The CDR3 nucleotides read TGTGCCAGTTTAAGAGGGAGAGGGTACGGGGAGCTGTTTTTT. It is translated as CASLRGRGYGELFF.

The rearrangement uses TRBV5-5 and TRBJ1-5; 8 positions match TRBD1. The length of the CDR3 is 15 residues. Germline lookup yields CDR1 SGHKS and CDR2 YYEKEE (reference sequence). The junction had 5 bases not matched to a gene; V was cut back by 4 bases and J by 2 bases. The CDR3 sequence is CASSLRGQGNQPQHF. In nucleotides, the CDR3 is TGTGCCAGCAGCCTTAGGGGACAGGGCAATCAGCCCCAGCATTTT.

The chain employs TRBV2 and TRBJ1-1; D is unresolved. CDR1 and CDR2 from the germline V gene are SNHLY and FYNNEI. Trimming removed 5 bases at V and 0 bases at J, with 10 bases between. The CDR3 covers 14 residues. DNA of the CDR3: TGTGCCAGCAGTTTTCTACCCATGAACACTGAAGCTTTCTTT. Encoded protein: CASSFLPMNTEAFF.

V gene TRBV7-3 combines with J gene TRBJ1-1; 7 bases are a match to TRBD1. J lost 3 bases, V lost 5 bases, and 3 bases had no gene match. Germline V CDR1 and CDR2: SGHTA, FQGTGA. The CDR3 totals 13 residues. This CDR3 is CASSPDRDTEAFF. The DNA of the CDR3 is TGTGCCAGCAGCCCCGACAGGGACACTGAAGCTTTCTTT.

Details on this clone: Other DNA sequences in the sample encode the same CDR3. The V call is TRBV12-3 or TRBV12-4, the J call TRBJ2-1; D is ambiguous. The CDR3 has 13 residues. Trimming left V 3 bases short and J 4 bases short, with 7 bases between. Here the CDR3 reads CASSFNSYNEQFF. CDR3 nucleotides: TGTGCCAGCAGTTTTAACAGTTACAATGAGCAGTTCTTC.